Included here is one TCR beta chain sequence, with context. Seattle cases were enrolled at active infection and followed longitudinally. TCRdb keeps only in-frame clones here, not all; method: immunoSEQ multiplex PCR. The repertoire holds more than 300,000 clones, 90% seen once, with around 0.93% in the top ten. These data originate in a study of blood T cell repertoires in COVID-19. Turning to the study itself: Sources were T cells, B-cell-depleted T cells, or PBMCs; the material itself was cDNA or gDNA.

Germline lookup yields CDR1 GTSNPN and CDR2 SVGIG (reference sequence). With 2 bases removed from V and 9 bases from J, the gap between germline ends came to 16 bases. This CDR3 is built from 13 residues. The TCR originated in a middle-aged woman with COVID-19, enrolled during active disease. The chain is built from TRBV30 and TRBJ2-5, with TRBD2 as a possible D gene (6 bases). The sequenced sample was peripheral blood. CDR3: CAWSLIGDSAQYF. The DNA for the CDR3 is TGTGCCTGGAGTTTGATTGGGGACTCGGCCCAGTACTTC.